These 12 T cell receptor beta chains came from one sample sequenced in a study of T cells in Graves' hyperthyroidism and ophthalmopathy. Authors of the study amplified TCR beta CDR3 regions from RNA transcripts. Using the HTBI primer set, a first-round RT-PCR was run on the TCR CDR3. TCRdb itself ran the multiplex PCR reads through MiXCR, one entry per CDR3 protein. The sample includes fewer than 750,000 distinct CDR3 sequences, roughly 50% of them seen just once. The sample consisted of peripheral blood or thyroid tissue (not recorded which). The origin of the receptors is a woman younger than 30 with Graves' hyperthyroidism.

This clonotype was recorded many times. This chain joins TRBV2 and TRBJ1-2; TRBD1 agrees at 9 bases. Per germline, CDR1 SNHLY and CDR2 FYNNEI. CDR3 length: 15 amino acids. The ends lost 1 base at V and 1 base at J; junction bases unmatched: 1. As DNA, the CDR3 is TGTGCCAGCAGTGAAGGACAGGGGGTTAACTATGGCTACACCTTC. Protein sequence: CASSEGQGVNYGYTF.

This clonotype was seen many times. The chain couples TRBV11-3 to TRBJ2-7; tentatively, D is TRBD2 (5 bases). CDR1 and CDR2 (germline): SGHNT, YENEEA. V dropped 2 bases and J dropped 7 bases, with 6 bases sitting between them. The CDR3 is 11 residues long. The CDR3 region is CASSLTGEQYF. The CDR3 DNA sequence: TGTGCCAGCAGCTTAACGGGGGAGCAGTACTTC.

This clonotype was detected ten times or more. V gene TRBV13 combines with J gene TRBJ2-2, with TRBD1 identical over 8 bases. This CDR3 region has 16 residues. V lost 5 bases, J lost 0 bases, and 5 bases stayed unmatched. Germline CDR1 is PRHDT and CDR2 is FYEKMQ (reference sequence). CDR3 DNA: TGTGCCAGCAGCAACCGACAGGGGACGAACACCGGGGAGCTGTTTTTT. As protein: CASSNRQGTNTGELFF.

V and J are TRBV7-9 and TRBJ2-1; unclear D gene. The CDR3 runs 13 residues. Germline values: CDR1 SEHNR, CDR2 FQNEAQ (reference sequence). The V end lost 1 base, the J end lost 5 bases, and 6 bases lay between the germline ends. The CDR3 bases are TGTGCCAGCAGCTTAGGAGCGAACAATGAGCAGTTCTTC. Protein product: CASSLGANNEQFF.

This clonotype occurred a few times. The rearrangement uses TRBV2 and TRBJ1-5; no definite D call. Matching the DNA end better, TRBJ2-3 makes the J call doubtful. Germline values: CDR1 SNHLY, CDR2 FYNNEI. The CDR3 sequence is 13 residues long. The CDR3 here is CASSEKGSDTQYF. The CDR3 region has the DNA TGTGCCAGCAGTGAGAAGGGCTCAGATACGCAGTATTTT.

This clonotype was seen just once. The rearrangement joins TRBV20-1 to TRBJ2-7; 10 bases agree with TRBD2. The CDR3 extends over 13 amino acids. Trimming cost V 4 bases and J 2 bases; bases outside gene matches: 2. Germline V gene data show CDR1 as DFQATT and CDR2 as SNEGSKA (reference sequence). The CDR3: CSATTSGPYEQYF. The DNA of the CDR3 is TGCAGTGCTACGACTAGCGGGCCCTACGAGCAGTACTTC.

This clonotype has ten or more counts. The chain is built from TRBV2 and TRBJ1-4, with D perhaps TRBD1 (5 bases). Per the germline V gene, CDR1 is SNHLY and CDR2 is FYNNEI. The ends were cut back, 7 bases at V and 3 bases at J, with 12 bases in the middle. This CDR3 is built from 14 residues. The CDR3 nucleotides read TGTGCCAGCAAAGAGGGGCTGGCTAATGAAAAACTGTTTTTT. Amino acid sequence: CASKEGLANEKLFF.

This chain uses TRBV29-1 with TRBJ2-7; the match to TRBD2 covers 8 bases. CDR3 length equals 14 residues. Germline V gene data show CDR1 as SQVTM and CDR2 as ANQGSEA. The junction had 15 bases not matched to a gene; V was cut back by 8 bases and J by 6 bases. The CDR3 nucleotides read TGCAGCTTCCTCGCGACGACTAGCGTTACCGAGCAGTACTTC. Its protein is CSFLATTSVTEQYF.

The V and J genes are TRBV20-1 and TRBJ1-2; D uncertain. Deletions cut 2 bases from V and 11 bases from J, with 12 bases between. The CDR3 contains 11 residues. Germline CDR1 and CDR2: DFQATT and SNEGSKA (reference sequence). CDR3 nucleotides: TGCAGTGCTAGACCGGGAATAGGGTACACCTTC. It encodes CSARPGIGYTF.

This clonotype was recorded many times. This sequence joins TRBV5-1 and TRBJ2-7; 7 nucleotides match TRBD2. The trim removed 0 bases at V and 3 bases at J, leaving 3 bases unmatched. The CDR3 covers 14 residues. Germline-derived CDR1 and CDR2 are SGHRS and YFSETQ. For the CDR3, the DNA is TGCGCCAGCAGCTTGGTGGCGGGGGACTACGAGCAGTACTTC. Its protein is CASSLVAGDYEQYF.

This chain links TRBV5-1 with TRBJ2-1; TRBD2 matches at 14 bases. From germline, CDR1 is SGHRS and CDR2 YFSETQ. This CDR3 comprises 16 residues. V lost 1 base to trimming and J lost 10 bases; unmatched junction nucleotides: 7. The DNA of the CDR3 is TGCGCCAGCAGCTTGTATGGGACTAGCGGGAGCGGGGAGCAGTTCTTC. It specifies CASSLYGTSGSGEQFF.

The V gene is TRBV7-2, the J gene TRBJ1-1, with no clear D. Germline CDR1 SGHTA, CDR2 FQGNSA. The CDR3 runs 15 residues. Trimming removed 5 bases at V and 6 bases at J, with 19 bases between. The chain's CDR3 is CASSPAALAGAEAFF. CDR3 bases: TGTGCCAGCAGCCCTGCGGCGCTAGCGGGAGCTGAAGCTTTCTTT.